In this sample, the clone carrying this T cell receptor beta chain turned up a few times. Antigen: not known. The data stem from a study of shared clonotypes between healthy human individuals. Background on the study: Aged 18 to 49, the donors were two women and a few men. Used for every donor were three CD4 naive, three CD4 memory, two CD8 naive and one CD8 memory plate. Points from the study as a whole: Rarefaction exposed incomplete sorted-subset sequencing despite large depth. Four donors held approximately 5% of naive CD4 clonotypes in common.

Using immunoSEQ multiplex PCR, the repertoire was profiled, and TCRdb retains in-frame clones only, with some absent. The sample shows approximately 320,000 clones, 74% of them seen only once. The V gene end was trimmed by 0 bases and the J gene end by 6 bases; junction bases not matched to a gene: 3. CDR1 is SGHRS, CDR2 YFSETQ, per germline. The CDR3 totals 15 residues. The sequencing input was memory CD4+ T cells sorted from blood. Specified subset: CD45RA-negative fraction. V usage is TRBV5-1 and J usage is TRBJ2-1; 10 bases match TRBD2. This sequence originates from a man aged 25 to 45 in good health. The CDR3 region is CASSLEAGGPNEQFF. The CDR3 DNA is TGCGCCAGCAGCTTGGAAGCGGGAGGGCCCAATGAGCAGTTCTTC.